This entry lists 27 T cell receptor beta chains sequenced from one sample in a study of cytomegalovirus exposure and HLA in healthy donors. The PCR employed 60 Vbeta primers together with 13 Jbeta primers. Here immunoSEQ multiplex PCR was the method, and the copy in TCRdb shows in-frame clones only, minus some. The table has about 98,000 clones, under 75% seen once. The sequenced material came from PBMCs. The receptors derive from a man aged 45 to 65 in good health and CMV-seronegative.

The V and J genes are TRBV28 and TRBJ2-7, with 12 bases fitting TRBD2. V dropped 8 bases and J dropped 6; count of bases not matched to a gene: 11. This CDR3 spans 15 amino acids. Germline CDR1 is MDHEN and CDR2 is SYDVKM. The CDR3 region has the DNA TGTGCCAGCGGCGTGACTAGCGGGAGAGGGGTCGAGCAGTACTTC. Translation gives CASGVTSGRGVEQYF.

CDR3 DNA: TGTGCCAGCAGCTTGGACGGTGGAACGGGGGCTTTCTTT. Protein product: CASSLDGGTGAFF. The V and J genes are TRBV5-6 and TRBJ1-1; D ambiguous. V was cut by 0 bases and J by 11 bases, with 14 bases left in between. The V gene's germline CDR1 is SGHDT and CDR2 YYEEEE. The CDR3 contains 13 residues. Drawing the rest from reference TRBV5-6 and TRBJ1-1, the complete variable domain is DAGVTQSPTHLIKTRGQQVTLRCSPKSGHDTVSWYQQALGQGPQFIFQYYEEEERQRGNFPDRFSGHQFPNYSSELNVNALLLGDSALYLCASSLDGGTGAFFGQGTRLTVV.

In this sample, this clone turned up a few times. The CDR3 sequence is CASAPGPNTEAFF. CDR3 in DNA: TGTGCCAGCGCCCCAGGGCCGAACACTGAAGCTTTCTTT. This chain joins TRBV6-4 and TRBJ1-1; D possibly corresponds to TRBD1 (5 bases). CDR3 size: 13 residues. Trimming cost V 8 bases and J 1 base, with 11 bases left between them. The germline CDR1 and CDR2 sequences are MRHNA and SNTAGT.

The J gene is TRBJ2-7, the V gene TRBV28; TRBD1 matches 7 bases. V gave up 6 bases and J gave up 3 bases; unmatched junction bases: 8. Germline-derived CDR1 and CDR2 are MDHEN and SYDVKM. The CDR3 sequence is 14 residues long. CDR3 loop: CASSRSRQGYEQYF. CDR3 nucleotide sequence: TGTGCCAGCAGCCGAAGCCGACAGGGCTACGAGCAGTACTTC.

The genes are TRBV28 and TRBJ1-2; 7 nucleotides agree with TRBD1. The germline gives CDR1 MDHEN, CDR2 SYDVKM. Trimming cost V 5 bases and J 2 bases; bases outside gene matches: 8. This CDR3 has 15 residues. The CDR3 DNA is TGTGCCAGCAGTACTCGACAGGGTTTGAACTATGGCTACACCTTC. Residues: CASSTRQGLNYGYTF.

On this clone itself: Other DNA sequences from this sample encode an identical CDR3 as well. In nucleotides, the CDR3 is TGCGCCAGCAGCTTGTATGGACAGGGGGCAGATATGAACACTGAAGCTTTCTTT. It specifies CASSLYGQGADMNTEAFF. V and J are TRBV5-1 and TRBJ1-1; TRBD1 matches 11 bases. The CDR3 loop spans 18 amino acids. Germline V lookup: CDR1 SGHRS, CDR2 YFSETQ. Trimming at V came to 1 base and at J to 0 bases, leaving 8 bases not matched to a gene. Supplemented by reference TRBV5-1 and TRBJ1-1, the full variable domain reads KAGVTQTPRYLIKTRGQQVTLSCSPISGHRSVSWYQQTPGQGLQFLFEYFSETQRNKGNFPGRFSGRQFSNSRSEMNVSTLELGDSALYLCASSLYGQGADMNTEAFFGQGTRLTVV.

This clone has just a few counts. This chain uses TRBV18 with TRBJ1-2; D perhaps matches TRBD1 (6 bases). Deletions cut 10 bases from V and 4 bases from J, with 13 bases between. Germline CDR1 is KGHSH and CDR2 is LQKENI. This CDR3 comprises 12 residues. CDR3 loop: CATEGEGYGYTF. DNA of the CDR3: TGTGCCACCGAGGGGGAAGGCTATGGCTACACCTTC.

The chain has TRBV10-1 and TRBJ2-7, with D possibly being TRBD1 (6 bases). CDR3 length: 14 residues. V lost 3 bases to trimming and J lost 2 bases, with 11 bases between them. The V gene's germline CDR1 is WNHNN and CDR2 SYGVQD (reference sequence). CDR3 residues: CASSDLGATYEQYF. CDR3 sequence (DNA): TGCGCCAGCAGTGATTTGGGGGCCACCTACGAGCAGTACTTC.

As for this clone: Relative to the germline gene, one junction end is altered; a read error may explain this. The CDR3 nucleotides read TGTGCTAGCACCGACAGGGGGCCTCCGAACACTGAAGCTTTCTTT. It yields the protein CASTDRGPPNTEAFF. This chain connects TRBV7-7 to TRBJ1-1, with 10 bases fitting TRBD1. The CDR3 consists of 15 residues. CDR1 is SSHAT and CDR2 is FNYEAQ in the germline V gene (reference sequence).

The chain uses TRBV5-1 and TRBJ2-7, with 10 bases identical to TRBD2. The CDR3 covers 15 residues. The germline V gene encodes CDR1 SGHRS and CDR2 YFSETQ. The junction had 5 bases not matched to a gene; V was cut back by 3 bases and J by 2 bases. This CDR3 is CASSWRGLATYEQYF. The CDR3 DNA reads TGCGCCAGCAGCTGGCGGGGACTAGCGACCTACGAGCAGTACTTC.

In this sample, this clone turned up once. The J gene is TRBJ2-1, the V gene TRBV9; D remains unclear. In germline, CDR1 is SGDLS, CDR2 YYNGEE. Deletions cut 3 bases from V and 0 bases from J, with 7 bases between. The CDR3 length is 14 residues. The CDR3 sequence: CASSDMSSYNEQFF. Here the CDR3 DNA reads TGTGCCAGCAGCGATATGAGCTCCTACAATGAGCAGTTCTTC.

V and J are TRBV6-1 and TRBJ2-5, with TRBD2 matching over 10 bases. The J call may be wrong; the DNA end is better matched by TRBJ2-7. The CDR3 has 17 residues. Germline lookup yields CDR1 MNHNS and CDR2 SASEGT. CDR3 protein: CASSALPSSGGAYEQYF. The CDR3 DNA reads as TGTGCCAGCAGTGCCTTACCTTCGAGCGGGGGGGCCTACGAGCAGTACTTC.

DNA of the CDR3: TGTGCCTGGAGGGATATGGGACTAGCGGGAGTGGGGAACACCGGGGAGCTGTTTTTT. As protein: CAWRDMGLAGVGNTGELFF. V usage is TRBV30 and J usage is TRBJ2-2; 14 positions agree with TRBD2. There are 19 residues in the CDR3. Unmatched junction bases numbered 10, after V lost 3 bases and J lost 1 base. From germline, CDR1 is GTSNPN and CDR2 SVGIG (reference sequence).

The chain uses TRBV15 and TRBJ2-3; 7 nucleotides line up with TRBD1. The CDR3 has 14 residues. Germline lookup yields CDR1 LNHNV and CDR2 YYDKDF (reference sequence). The V gene end was trimmed by 6 bases and the J gene end by 5 bases; junction bases not matched to a gene: 8. The CDR3 reads CATRRQGQGDTQYF. The DNA of the CDR3 is TGTGCCACCAGACGACAGGGCCAGGGAGATACGCAGTATTTT.

The gene calls are TRBV2 and TRBJ2-3, with D perhaps matching TRBD2 (6 bases). Deletions cut 9 bases from V and 2 bases from J, with 15 bases between. Per the germline V gene, CDR1 is SNHLY and CDR2 is FYNNEI. The CDR3 has 14 amino acids. The CDR3 nucleotides are TGTGCCAGGCAGGTGGGACTGTACACAGATACGCAGTATTTT. It codes for CARQVGLYTDTQYF.

The chain is built from TRBV4-1 and TRBJ2-1; 8 positions match TRBD1. Germline CDR1 and CDR2: MGHRA and YSYEKL. This CDR3 is built from 15 residues. The trim removed 4 bases at V and 4 bases at J, leaving 6 bases unmatched. The CDR3 here is CASSLRQGPYNEQFF. CDR3 in DNA: TGCGCCAGCAGCCTTAGACAGGGGCCATACAATGAGCAGTTCTTC.

The rearrangement joins TRBV5-4 to TRBJ2-1; D perhaps matches TRBD2 (6 bases). This CDR3 spans 16 amino acids. CDR1 and CDR2 from the germline V gene are SGHNT and YYREEE (reference sequence). Trimming left V 0 bases short and J 0 bases short, with 10 bases between. The CDR3 sequence is CASSLAQTSSYNEQFF. CDR3 DNA: TGTGCCAGCAGCTTGGCACAGACTAGCTCCTACAATGAGCAGTTCTTC.

In its sample, this clone was seen a few times. The chain joins TRBV11-2 to TRBJ2-3; 7 bases agree with TRBD2. Trimming cost V 2 bases and J 5 bases; bases outside gene matches: 7. Per the germline V gene, CDR1 is SGHAT and CDR2 is FQNNGV. This CDR3 has 15 amino acids. The CDR3 protein is CASSLLRGLRDTQYF. The CDR3 DNA follows: TGTGCCAGCAGCTTATTGCGGGGGTTGAGAGATACGCAGTATTTT.

The gene calls are TRBV19 and TRBJ2-2; 10 bases are a match to TRBD1. The J segment lost 7 bases and the V segment lost 5 bases, leaving 4 bases of the junction unmatched. Germline V gene data show CDR1 as LNHDA and CDR2 as SQIVND (reference sequence). There are 14 residues in the CDR3. The CDR3 protein is CASSSRDRGGELFF. CDR3 coding DNA: TGTGCCAGTAGTTCCCGGGACAGGGGCGGGGAGCTGTTTTTT.

This clone was seen a handful of times. The chain links TRBV20-1 to TRBJ1-1, with a weak D call TRBD1 (5 bases). CDR1 and CDR2 from the germline V gene are DFQATT and SNEGSKA (reference sequence). This CDR3 has 11 amino acids. Trimming shortened V by 5 bases and J by 8 bases, and 12 bases separated the two germline ends. Written as DNA, the CDR3 is TGCAGTGCTGGCCGGGACTCCGAAGCTTTCTTT. Residues: CSAGRDSEAFF.

This rearrangement joins TRBV28 to TRBJ1-2; D unresolved. The germline gives CDR1 MDHEN, CDR2 SYDVKM. This CDR3 has 13 residues. V was cut by 2 bases and J by 2 bases, with 6 bases left in between. The CDR3 sequence: CASSLVRNYGYTF. The CDR3 DNA is TGTGCCAGCAGTTTAGTCAGGAACTATGGCTACACCTTC.

The rearrangement joins TRBV28 to TRBJ1-3, with TRBD1 matching over 7 bases. The germline gives CDR1 MDHEN, CDR2 SYDVKM. There are 17 residues in the CDR3. V lost 1 base to trimming and J lost 0 bases; unmatched junction nucleotides: 6. CDR3 coding DNA: TGTGCCAGCAGTTTATACGGGACAGTTAGCTCTGGAAACACCATATATTTT. Translating it yields CASSLYGTVSSGNTIYF.

The genes are TRBV4-1 and TRBJ2-1; possible D gene TRBD2, 6 bases. The CDR3 loop spans 17 amino acids. Germline V gene data show CDR1 as MGHRA and CDR2 as YSYEKL. V shed 4 bases and J shed 0 bases, with 16 bases lying between them. CDR3 residues: CASSRKTEGTSYNEQFF. The CDR3 region has the DNA TGCGCCAGCAGCCGTAAGACGGAGGGAACCTCCTACAATGAGCAGTTCTTC.

The J gene is TRBJ2-6, the V gene TRBV21-1; no check of the table's D call, TRBD1, against the DNA was made. TRBV21-1 is an annotated pseudogene. The length of the CDR3 is 15 residues. CDR3 in amino acids: CASSKCPAGANVLTF. CDR3 nucleotides: TGTGCCAGCAGCAAATGCCCAGCTGGGGCCAACGTCCTGACTTTC.

Only one count was recorded for this clone. V is TRBV12-5 and J is TRBJ2-3; TRBD1 aligns across 9 bases. With 6 bases clipped from V and 3 bases from J, the junction kept 4 bases outside the gene matches. Germline V gene sequence: CDR1 LGHNT, CDR2 FRNRAP. This CDR3 has 14 amino acids. The CDR3 region has the DNA TGTGCTAGTGGCTCGGGACAGGGAACAGATACGCAGTATTTT. Translation gives CASGSGQGTDTQYF.

The gene calls are TRBV9 and TRBJ2-2, with D possibly being TRBD1 (6 bases). The CDR3 sequence is 16 residues long. Germline values: CDR1 SGDLS, CDR2 YYNGEE. V was cut by 4 bases and J by 0 bases, with 13 bases left in between. DNA of the CDR3: TGTGCCAGCAGCCCCCCACAGGGAACGAACACCGGGGAGCTGTTTTTT. Translating gives CASSPPQGTNTGELFF.

The chain joins TRBV25-1 to TRBJ2-3; possible D gene TRBD2, 6 bases. This CDR3 is 15 amino acids long. Trimming cost V 10 bases and J 2 bases, with 19 bases left between them. CDR1 and CDR2 (germline): MGHDK, SYGVNS. CDR3 bases: TGTGCCACCGGGAAAGGAGGGGACCTCACAGATACGCAGTATTTT. Encoded protein: CATGKGGDLTDTQYF.